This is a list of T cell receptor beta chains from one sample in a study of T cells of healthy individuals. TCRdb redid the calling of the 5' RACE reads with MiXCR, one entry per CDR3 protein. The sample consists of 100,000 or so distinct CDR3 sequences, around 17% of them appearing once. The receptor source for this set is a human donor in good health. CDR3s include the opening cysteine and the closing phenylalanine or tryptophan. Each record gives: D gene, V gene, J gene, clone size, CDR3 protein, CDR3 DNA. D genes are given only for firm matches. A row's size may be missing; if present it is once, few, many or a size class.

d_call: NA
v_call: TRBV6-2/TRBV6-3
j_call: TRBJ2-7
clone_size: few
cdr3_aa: CASSWRDEQYF
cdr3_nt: TGTGCCAGCAGTTGGAGGGACGAGCAGTACTTC

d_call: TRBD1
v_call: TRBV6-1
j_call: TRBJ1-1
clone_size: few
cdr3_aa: CASSKSEGATEAFF
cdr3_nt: TGTGCCAGCAGTAAATCCGAGGGGGCCACTGAAGCTTTCTTT

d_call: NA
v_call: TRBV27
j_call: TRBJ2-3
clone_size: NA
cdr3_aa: CASSPERSTDTQYF
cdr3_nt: TGTGCCAGCAGTCCGGAACGTAGCACAGATACGCAGTATTTT

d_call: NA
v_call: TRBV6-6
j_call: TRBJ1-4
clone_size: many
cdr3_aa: CASSQPPPATLFF
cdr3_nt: TGTGCCAGCAGTCAGCCTCCACCCGCGACACTGTTTTTT

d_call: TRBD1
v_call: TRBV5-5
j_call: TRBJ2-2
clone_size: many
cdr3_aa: CASSWTGTGELFF
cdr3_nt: TGTGCCAGCAGCTGGACAGGTACCGGGGAGCTGTTTTTT

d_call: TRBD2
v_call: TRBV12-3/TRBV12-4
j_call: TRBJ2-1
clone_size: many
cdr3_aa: CASSRTSGRNEQFF
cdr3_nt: TGTGCCAGCAGTCGAACTAGCGGGAGGAATGAGCAGTTCTTC

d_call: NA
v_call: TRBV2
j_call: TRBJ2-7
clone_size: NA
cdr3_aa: CASSHPTAEEYEQYF
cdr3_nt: TGTGCCAGCAGTCACCCGACTGCGGAAGAATACGAGCAGTACTTC

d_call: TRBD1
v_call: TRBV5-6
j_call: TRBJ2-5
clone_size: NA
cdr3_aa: CASSETGTKTQYF
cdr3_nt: TGTGCCAGCAGCGAGACAGGGACAAAGACCCAGTACTTC

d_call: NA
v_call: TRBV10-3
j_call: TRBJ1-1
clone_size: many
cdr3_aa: CAISDPLSGNTEAFF
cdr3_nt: TGTGCCATCAGTGACCCCCTGTCGGGGAACACTGAAGCTTTCTTT

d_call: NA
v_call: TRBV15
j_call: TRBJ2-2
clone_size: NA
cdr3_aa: CATSRMGLNTGELFF
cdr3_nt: TGTGCCACCAGCAGGATGGGACTGAACACCGGGGAGCTGTTTTTT

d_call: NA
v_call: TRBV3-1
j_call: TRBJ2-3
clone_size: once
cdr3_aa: CASSHLGADTQYF
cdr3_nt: TGTGCCAGCAGCCATCTAGGAGCAGATACGCAGTATTTT

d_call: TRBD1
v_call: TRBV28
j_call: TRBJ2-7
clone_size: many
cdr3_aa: CATGTGGYEQYF
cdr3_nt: TGTGCCACCGGGACAGGGGGTTACGAGCAGTACTTC

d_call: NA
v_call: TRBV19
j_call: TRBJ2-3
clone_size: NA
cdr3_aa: CASSVGGLNTQYF
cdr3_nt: TGTGCCAGTAGTGTCGGAGGGTTAAATACGCAGTATTTT

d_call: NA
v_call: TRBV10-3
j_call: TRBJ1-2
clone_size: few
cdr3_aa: CAISESNRRVKSPNYGYTF
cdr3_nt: TGTGCCATCAGTGAGTCGAACCGCAGGGTAAAAAGCCCTAACTATGGCTACACCTTC

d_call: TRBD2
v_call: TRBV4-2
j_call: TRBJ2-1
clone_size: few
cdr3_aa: CASSPWTSGSDEQFF
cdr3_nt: TGTGCCAGCAGCCCGTGGACTAGCGGGAGCGATGAGCAGTTCTTC

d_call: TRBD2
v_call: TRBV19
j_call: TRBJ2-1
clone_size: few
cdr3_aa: CASSIDLTSYEQFF
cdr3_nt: TGTGCCAGTAGTATAGATTTGACTAGCTATGAGCAGTTCTTC

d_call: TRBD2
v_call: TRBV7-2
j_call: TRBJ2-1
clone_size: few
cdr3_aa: CASSLAIKGTSGSSYNEQFF
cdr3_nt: TGTGCCAGCAGCTTAGCCATCAAGGGGACTAGCGGGAGCTCCTACAATGAGCAGTTCTTC

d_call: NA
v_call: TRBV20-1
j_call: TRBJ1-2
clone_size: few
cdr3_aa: CSVGDSTNYGYTF
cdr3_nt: TGCAGTGTCGGAGACAGTACTAACTATGGCTACACCTTC

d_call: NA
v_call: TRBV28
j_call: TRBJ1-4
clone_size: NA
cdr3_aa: CASSLPGHPNEKLFF
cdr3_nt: TGTGCCAGCAGTCTCCCGGGACACCCTAATGAAAAACTGTTTTTT

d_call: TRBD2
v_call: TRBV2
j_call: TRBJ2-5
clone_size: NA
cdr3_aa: CASSERGRESQETQYF
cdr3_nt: TGTGCCAGCAGTGAAAGAGGGCGGGAGAGCCAAGAGACCCAGTACTTC

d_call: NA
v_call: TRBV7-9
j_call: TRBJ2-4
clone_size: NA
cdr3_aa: CASSPDAGGQYF
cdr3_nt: TGTGCCAGCAGCCCTGACGCCGGCGGTCAGTACTTC

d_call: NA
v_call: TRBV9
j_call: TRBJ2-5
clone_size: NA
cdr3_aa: CASSVGGYETQYF
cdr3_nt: TGTGCCAGCAGCGTAGGAGGTTATGAGACCCAGTACTTC